The 28 T cell receptor beta chains below all came from one sample that was sequenced in a study of blood T cells in healthy people across ages. Primed by a sample-barcoded 5' primer and a J-beta primer mix, a second PCR proceeded for about 7 to 12 cycles. TCRdb called the 5' RACE reads again in MiXCR, with one record for every CDR3 protein. The sample records around 650,000 distinct CDR3 sequences, less than 40% being singletons. The specimen was blood. These receptor sequences come from an elderly woman in good health.

The table lists this clonotype with many counts. The CDR3 loop is CSVEVGRSSYEQYF. In nucleotides, the CDR3 is TGCAGCGTTGAAGTGGGTAGGTCATCCTACGAGCAGTACTTC. This chain uses TRBV29-1 with TRBJ2-7; D is ambiguous. The CDR3 is made up of 14 amino acids. V was shortened by 1 base and J by 1 base, with 11 bases between the two germline ends. CDR1 is SQVTM and CDR2 is ANQGSEA in the germline V gene.

This clonotype occurred many times. This chain uses TRBV7-3 with TRBJ2-1; D is possibly TRBD2 (7 bases). Trimming took 2 bases from V and 4 from J, leaving 12 bases between them. This CDR3 spans 15 amino acids. CDR1 SGHTA and CDR2 FQGTGA come from the germline V gene. CDR3 protein: CASSLGGAHYNEQFF. CDR3 bases: TGTGCCAGCAGCTTAGGGGGGGCTCATTACAATGAGCAGTTCTTC.

On this clonotype itself: A read error may account for a junction end that differs from germline. J is TRBJ1-4 and V is TRBV7-9, with TRBD1 matching 8 bases. The CDR3 is 14 residues long. Germline V gene sequence: CDR1 SEHNR, CDR2 FQNEAQ (reference sequence). In DNA form, the CDR3 reads TGTGCCAGCAGCGTCGGACAGGGAGGTGAAAAACGGTTTTTT. Translated: CASSVGQGGEKRFF.

This chain uses TRBV3-1 with TRBJ2-2; D gene uncertain. The CDR3 is 16 residues long. Germline-derived CDR1 and CDR2 are LGHDT and YNNKEL (reference sequence). V was trimmed by 2 bases and J by 1 base, leaving 11 bases between them. DNA for the CDR3: TGTGCCAGCAGCCAACTAGGTGGGGAGAACACCGGGGAGCTGTTTTTT. This codes for CASSQLGGENTGELFF.

As for this clonotype: This may be a read error, as it is one base from a much larger clone. The V and J genes are TRBV12-3 or TRBV12-4 and TRBJ2-7; 9 nucleotides align to TRBD1. CDR3 length equals 14 residues. J was trimmed by 9 bases and V by 3 bases; bases with no gene match: 9. The CDR3 spells CASSLADRGSRQYF. CDR3 nucleotide sequence: TGTGCCAGCAGTTTGGCAGACAGGGGGTCCCGGCAGTACTTC.

In this sample, this clonotype turned up a few times. V and J are TRBV21-1 and TRBJ2-2. TRBV21-1 represents a pseudogene. The CDR3 sequence is 16 residues long. CDR3: CASSPSGFKDTGELFF. CDR3 DNA: TGTGCCAGCAGCCCCTCCGGGTTTAAGGACACCGGGGAGCTGTTTTTT.

V gene TRBV30 combines with J gene TRBJ1-1, with 11 bases fitting TRBD1. The CDR3 runs to 11 residues. Germline lookup yields CDR1 GTSNPN and CDR2 SVGIG (reference sequence). V lost 8 bases to trimming and J lost 4 bases; unmatched junction nucleotides: 0. The CDR3 region has the DNA TGTGCCGGGACAGGGGGCACTGAAGCTTTCTTT. Protein: CAGTGGTEAFF. Supplemented by reference TRBV30 and TRBJ1-1, the full variable domain reads SQTIHQWPATLVQPVGSPLSLECTVEGTSNPNLYWYRQAAGRGLQLLFYSVGIGQISSEVPQNLSASRPQDRQFILSSKKLLLSDSGFYLCAGTGGTEAFFGQGTRLTVV.

The rearrangement uses TRBV6-5 and TRBJ1-6, with 9 bases lining up with TRBD1. Germline trimming cut 7 bases from V and 7 bases from J; bases unmatched to any gene: 5. The germline V gene encodes CDR1 MNHEY and CDR2 SVGAGI. This CDR3 is built from 14 residues. The CDR3 protein is CASTPTGGNSPLHF. CDR3 DNA sequence: TGTGCCAGCACCCCGACAGGGGGGAATTCACCCCTCCACTTT.

The chain recombines TRBV7-2 with TRBJ2-2, with D unclear. Germline V lookup: CDR1 SGHTA, CDR2 FQGNSA. The CDR3 is 14 amino acids. V was cut by 1 base and J by 7 bases, with 10 bases left in between. DNA for the CDR3: TGTGCCAGCAGCTTAGGAAGCCGGTACGGGGAGCTGTTTTTT. It codes for CASSLGSRYGELFF.

Turning to this clonotype: A single base separates this from a much larger clone, so it may be a read error. The chain employs TRBV6-6 and TRBJ2-5, with 9 bases identical to TRBD2. Germline V gene data show CDR1 as MNHNY and CDR2 as SVGAGI (reference sequence). The CDR3 runs 17 residues. V lost 6 bases and J lost 7; bases outside the gene matches: 18. The CDR3 nucleotides are TGTGCCAGCAGCCCGCCGGCGCGGGGGGGCCCTCCAGTGACCCAGTACTTC. This sequence encodes CASSPPARGGPPVTQYF.

Points on this clonotype: One end of the junction is discordant with germline, which a read error may explain. V gene TRBV4-2 combines with J gene TRBJ1-2, with a tentative D call TRBD1 (5 bases). Germline CDR1 LGHNA, CDR2 YNFKEQ. The CDR3 contains 15 residues. This CDR3 reads CASNQEVRANYGYTF. The CDR3 DNA reads TGTGCCAGCAACCAAGAAGTCAGGGCTAACTATGGCTACACCTTC.

This clonotype appeared many times. The J gene is TRBJ1-6, the V gene TRBV7-9; TRBD1 might be the D (5 bases). V shed 3 bases and J shed 8 bases, with 5 bases lying between them. The CDR3 is 12 residues long. Germline-derived CDR1 and CDR2 are SEHNR and FQNEAQ (reference sequence). CDR3 coding DNA: TGTGCCAGCAGCTTCAGGGATTCACCCCTCCACTTT. Translated: CASSFRDSPLHF.

This chain connects TRBV28 to TRBJ2-5, with 7 bases identical to TRBD2. Germline V gene data show CDR1 as MDHEN and CDR2 as SYDVKM. The CDR3 is made up of 15 amino acids. V shed 1 base and J 1 base; nucleotides not matched to a gene: 3. In nucleotides, the CDR3 is TGTGCCAGCAGTTTATCATGGGGGGGCCAAGAGACCCAGTACTTC. Translating gives CASSLSWGGQETQYF.

This clonotype was detected many times. The chain recombines TRBV28 with TRBJ2-1; no definite D call. V lost 1 base, J lost 6 bases, and 13 bases lay in between. Germline CDR1 MDHEN, CDR2 SYDVKM. CDR3 size: 15 residues. CDR3 loop: CASSLYGRSSNEQFF. The CDR3 DNA reads as TGTGCCAGCAGTTTATATGGGCGTTCATCCAATGAGCAGTTCTTC.

In its sample, this clonotype was seen many times. The chain is built from TRBV2 and TRBJ1-2, with 9 bases matching TRBD1. Germline V gene data show CDR1 as SNHLY and CDR2 as FYNNEI. With V trimmed by 9 bases and J by 3 bases, 8 bases remained unmatched. The CDR3 runs to 14 residues. CDR3 amino acids: CARRTGGSDYGYTF. The DNA for the CDR3 is TGTGCCAGGCGAACAGGGGGCAGCGACTATGGCTACACCTTC. Filled out from reference TRBV2 and TRBJ1-2, the complete variable domain reads EPEVTQTPSHQVTQMGQEVILRCVPISNHLYFYWYRQILGQKVEFLVSFYNNEISEKSEIFDDQFSVERPDGSNFTLKIRSTKLEDSAMYFCARRTGGSDYGYTFGSGTRLTVV.

As for this clonotype: A single base separates this from a much larger clone, so it may be a read error. The chain recombines TRBV20-1 with TRBJ1-4; D is unresolved. CDR3 size: 13 residues. From germline, CDR1 is DFQATT and CDR2 SNEGSKA (reference sequence). DNA for the CDR3: TGCAGTGCCCTCAACCCGACTAATGAAAAACCGTTTTTT. The encoded protein is CSALNPTNEKPFF.

The CDR3 bases are TGCAGTGCTAGGCGGGACGGACCGAACACCGGGGAGCTGTTTTTT. Its translation: CSARRDGPNTGELFF. The V gene is TRBV20-1, the J gene TRBJ2-2; TRBD2 might be the D (6 bases). This CDR3 region has 15 residues. V dropped 3 bases and J dropped 0 bases, with 11 bases sitting between them. Germline assignment: CDR1 DFQATT and CDR2 SNEGSKA (reference sequence).

This clonotype was detected only a few times. This rearrangement joins TRBV10-2 to TRBJ2-4; 8 nucleotides line up with TRBD2. The CDR3 extends over 14 amino acids. CDR1 is WSHSY and CDR2 is SAAADI in the germline V gene. After removal of 5 bases from V and 9 bases from J, the junction contained 9 bases not matched to a gene. CDR3 DNA: TGCGCCAGCAGTCAGAGGGGACTAGAAGGCATTCAGTACTTC. It yields the protein CASSQRGLEGIQYF.

The chain recombines TRBV7-9 with TRBJ2-3; TRBD1 matches at 7 bases. The junction had 8 bases not matched to a gene; V was cut back by 5 bases and J by 6 bases. From germline, CDR1 is SEHNR and CDR2 FQNEAQ (reference sequence). CDR3 length: 14 residues. This chain's CDR3 is CASSPVGTVDTQYF. CDR3 DNA: TGTGCCAGCAGCCCTGTTGGGACAGTCGATACGCAGTATTTT.

This clonotype was detected once. The CDR3 coding sequence is TGCAGTGCTAGTACGGCTAGCGGGTCGAACACCGGGGAGCTGTTTTTT. It translates to CSASTASGSNTGELFF. The chain links TRBV20-1 to TRBJ2-2; 8 positions match TRBD2. Germline assignment: CDR1 DFQATT and CDR2 SNEGSKA (reference sequence). This CDR3 is 16 amino acids long. Trimming took 3 bases from V and 0 from J; bases not matched to a gene: 6.

This clonotype was counted only a few times. A read error may be the cause here, since a much bigger clone is one base away. V gene TRBV4-3 combines with J gene TRBJ1-6; TRBD1 matches at 8 bases. The CDR3 is 16 amino acids. CDR1 and CDR2 from the germline V gene are LGHNA and YSLEER. CDR3 coding DNA: TGCGCCAGCAGCCAAGACAGGGGGCGTAGTAATTCACCCCCCCACTTT. Amino acids: CASSQDRGRSNSPPHF.

The chain links TRBV4-1 to TRBJ2-7; TRBD2 is a possible D gene (6 bases). CDR1 MGHRA and CDR2 YSYEKL come from the germline V gene. V was cut by 0 bases and J by 2 bases, with 14 bases left in between. CDR3 length equals 16 residues. The CDR3 here is CASSQDLVEGPYEQYF. The CDR3 DNA sequence: TGCGCCAGCAGCCAAGATCTAGTGGAGGGGCCCTACGAGCAGTACTTC.

This clonotype was detected a few times. This clone may be a read error of a much larger clone one base away. The CDR3 protein is CTSSRSGGEQFF. The CDR3 nucleotides read TGTACTAGCAGCCGATCAGGTGGGGAGCAGTTCTTC. The gene calls are TRBV7-7 and TRBJ2-1, with a tentative D call TRBD2 (6 bases). There are 12 residues in the CDR3. CDR1 is SSHAT, CDR2 FNYEAQ, per germline (reference sequence).

This clonotype was counted at least ten times. The chain has TRBV20-1 and TRBJ2-7; D might be TRBD2 (6 bases). The CDR3 loop spans 13 amino acids. CDR1 is DFQATT, CDR2 SNEGSKA, per germline (reference sequence). Trimming removed 6 bases at V and 0 bases at J, with 12 bases between. This CDR3 is CSARDVSSYEQYF. The DNA for the CDR3 is TGCAGTGCGCGGGACGTGAGCTCCTACGAGCAGTACTTC.

This clonotype has at least ten counts. The V gene is TRBV12-5, the J gene TRBJ2-7; either TRBD1 or TRBD2 may fit D (5 bases each). This CDR3 region has 11 residues. V was cut by 4 bases and J by 5 bases, with 6 bases left in between. CDR1 is LGHNT and CDR2 is FRNRAP in the germline V gene. This chain's CDR3 is CASGWGHEQYF. The CDR3 coding sequence is TGTGCTAGTGGTTGGGGACACGAGCAGTACTTC.

The chain couples TRBV7-3 to TRBJ1-3; D is unclear. The germline gives CDR1 SGHTA, CDR2 FQGTGA. CDR3 length equals 17 residues. V was pared by 11 bases and J by 1 base, with 24 bases between. CDR3 sequence reads: CAGFGGLTLTSGNTIYF. The CDR3 DNA reads TGTGCCGGGTTTGGAGGGCTCACCCTTACATCTGGAAACACCATATATTTT.

This clonotype was seen repeatedly, ten times or more. The chain couples TRBV6-1 to TRBJ2-2, with unresolved D. Germline CDR1 reads MNHNS; CDR2 reads SASEGT. This CDR3 is built from 14 residues. V dropped 6 bases and J dropped 2 bases, with 10 bases sitting between them. The CDR3 spells CASRERINTGELFF. CDR3 sequence (DNA): TGTGCCAGCAGGGAGCGAATCAACACCGGGGAGCTGTTTTTT.

The sample holds many counts of this clonotype. The rearrangement uses TRBV20-1 and TRBJ2-1; possible D gene TRBD2, 5 bases. V lost 4 bases and J lost 3, with 22 bases in between. Germline CDR1 is DFQATT and CDR2 is SNEGSKA (reference sequence). CDR3 size: 17 residues. The CDR3 loop is CSATPISFGGVYNEQFF. The CDR3 DNA is TGCAGTGCTACGCCAATCAGCTTTGGAGGAGTCTACAATGAGCAGTTCTTC.